A selection of T cell receptor beta chains follows, all from one sample in a study of T cell repertoires in cytomegalovirus infection. TCRdb used MiXCR to reprocess the reads, holding one entry per CDR3 protein. The sample records fewer than 700,000 distinct CDR3 sequences, about 24% being singletons. The sample comprised CD8+ T cells from PBMCs. These receptors all stem from a human donor in good health (CMV status not recorded). Some clones in this sample may be carry-over from other donors' samples. Each CDR3 is given with its conserved first and last residue. D genes are given only for firm matches. Clone size appears in some rows only: once, few, many, or a class for an expanded clone.

j_call	v_call	d_call	clone_size	cdr3_nt	cdr3_aa
TRBJ1-5	TRBV28	TRBD1	few	TGTGCCAGCAGTTTAACACAGGGGGGGGGGCAGCCCCAGCATTTT	CASSLTQGGGQPQHF
TRBJ1-2	TRBV29-1	NA	NA	TGCAGCGTTCGGGACTCAATTGGCTACACCTTC	CSVRDSIGYTF
TRBJ1-4	TRBV6-6	TRBD1	few	TGTGCCAGCAGTTACTCTGACAGGGGTTTTAACGAAAAACTGTTTTTT	CASSYSDRGFNEKLFF
TRBJ2-2	TRBV25-1	NA	few	TGTGCCGCGGGCAGGGAAGAAGCCGGGGAGCTGTTTTTT	CAAGREEAGELFF
TRBJ2-1	TRBV4-1	NA	few	TGCGCCAGCAGCCAACTTTGGTACAATGAGCAGTTCTTC	CASSQLWYNEQFF
TRBJ2-3	TRBV20-1	TRBD2	few	TGCAGTGCTAGAGATCTCGGGGGGACCAGTACGCAGTATTTT	CSARDLGGTSTQYF
TRBJ1-2	TRBV7-9	NA	few	TGTGCCAGCAGCCTACAGAATGGCTACACCTTC	CASSLQNGYTF
TRBJ1-6	TRBV13	NA	NA	TGTGCCAGCAAGGAGGGAAATTCACCCCTCCACTTT	CASKEGNSPLHF
TRBJ2-3	TRBV6-2/TRBV6-3	NA	NA	TGTGCCAGCAGTTACTCGATCCCTCTAGCGGATACGCAGTATTTT	CASSYSIPLADTQYF
TRBJ1-1	TRBV7-9	NA	many	TGTGCCAGCAACTGGGGGTCTGAAGCTTTCTTT	CASNWGSEAFF
TRBJ2-1	TRBV29-1	TRBD2	few	TGCAGCGCTGGGACTAGTGATTTTAATAATGAGCAGTTCTTC	CSAGTSDFNNEQFF
TRBJ1-2	TRBV2	NA	few	TGTGCCAGCGGGGGTCGGCGGAATGGCTACACCTTC	CASGGRRNGYTF
TRBJ2-7	TRBV7-6	NA	many	TGTGCCAGCAGCCCAAGACCCTCGGGCGAGCAGTACTTC	CASSPRPSGEQYF
TRBJ2-2	TRBV20-1	TRBD1	NA	TGCAGTGCTAGAGCACGGACAGGGCCGGACACCGGGGAGCTGTTTTTT	CSARARTGPDTGELFF
TRBJ2-2	TRBV7-2	NA	few	TGTGCCAACAGCTTTTTGGGGGCCGGCGGGGAGCTGTTTTTT	CANSFLGAGGELFF
TRBJ1-2	TRBV14	NA	NA	TGTGCCAGCAGCCTTGCGGGGAGGGACTATGGCTACACCTTC	CASSLAGRDYGYTF
TRBJ1-4	TRBV15	NA	NA	TGTGCCACCAGCAGAGGTGAGGGTATCTGGCCCACCGCTGAAAAACTGTTTTTT	CATSRGEGIWPTAEKLFF
TRBJ2-5	TRBV7-9	TRBD1	few	TGTGCCAGCAGCCGCGGAGGACAGGCCATGGAGACCCAGTACTTC	CASSRGGQAMETQYF
TRBJ2-7	TRBV20-1	NA	NA	TGCAGTGCTACCCAGATGGACGAGCAGTACTTC	CSATQMDEQYF
TRBJ2-5	TRBV12-5	NA	NA	TGTGCTAGTGGTTTGGCCCTGGTAACAGAGACCCAGTACTTC	CASGLALVTETQYF